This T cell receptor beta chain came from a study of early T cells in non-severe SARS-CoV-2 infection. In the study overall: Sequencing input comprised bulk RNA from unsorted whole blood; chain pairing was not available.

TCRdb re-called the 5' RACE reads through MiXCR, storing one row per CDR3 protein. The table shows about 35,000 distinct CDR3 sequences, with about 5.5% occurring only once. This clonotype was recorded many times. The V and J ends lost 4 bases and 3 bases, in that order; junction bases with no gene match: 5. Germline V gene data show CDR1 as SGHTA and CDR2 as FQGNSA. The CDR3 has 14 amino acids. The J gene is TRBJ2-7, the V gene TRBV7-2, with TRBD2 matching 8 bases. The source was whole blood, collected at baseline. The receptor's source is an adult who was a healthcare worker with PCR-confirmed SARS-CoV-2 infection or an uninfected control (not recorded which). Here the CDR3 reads CASSSPGLVYEQYF. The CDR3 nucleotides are TGTGCCAGCAGCTCCCCGGGACTAGTCTACGAGCAGTACTTC.